A single sample is the source of the 30 T cell receptor beta chains below, sequenced in a study of blood T cell repertoires in COVID-19. Sequenced by immunoSEQ multiplex PCR; TCRdb stores in-frame clones only, minus some. The sample comprises fewer than 250,000 clones, roughly 90% of which are singletons, and over 7% rests with the top ten. The sample consisted of PBMCs or T cells enriched from blood (not recorded which). The receptors stem from a young woman who had recovered from COVID-19.

The chain combines TRBV5-1 with TRBJ1-1; weak D call: TRBD1 (5 bases). Trimming removed 4 bases at V and 2 bases at J, with 6 bases between. The CDR3 consists of 12 residues. CDR1 SGHRS and CDR2 YFSETQ come from the germline V gene. The CDR3 region has the DNA TGCGCCAGCAGCCAGGGAAACACTGAAGCTTTCTTT. Translated: CASSQGNTEAFF.

This sequence joins TRBV4-1 and TRBJ1-6; D is ambiguous. Trimming left V 1 base short and J 3 bases short, with 13 bases between. Germline V gene sequence: CDR1 MGHRA, CDR2 YSYEKL. CDR3 size: 17 residues. CDR3 DNA sequence: TGCGCCAGCAGCCAAGCGCTGCGGGGAAGCTATAATTCACCCCTCCACTTT. Protein sequence: CASSQALRGSYNSPLHF.

CDR3 DNA: TGTGCCAGCAGCTTGAGTACAGGGTACTACAATGAGCAGTTCTTC. Translating gives CASSLSTGYYNEQFF. The chain has TRBV5-6 and TRBJ2-1; a weak D match, TRBD1 (6 bases). CDR3 size: 15 residues. Germline loops: CDR1 SGHDT, CDR2 YYEEEE. V was cut by 1 base and J by 3 bases, with 11 bases left in between.

The chain is built from TRBV6-1 and TRBJ2-7; TRBD2 agrees at 10 bases. J lost 5 bases, V lost 2 bases, and 6 bases had no gene match. The length of the CDR3 is 15 residues. CDR1 and CDR2 (germline): MNHNS, SASEGT. The CDR3 nucleotides read TGTGCCAGCAGTGAAACTGCTAGCGGGGGCCACGAGCAGTACTTC. Its translation: CASSETASGGHEQYF.

The chain joins TRBV5-1 to TRBJ1-2; 7 bases are shared with TRBD1. Trimming at V came to 4 bases and at J to 4 bases, leaving 7 bases not matched to a gene. The germline V gene encodes CDR1 SGHRS and CDR2 YFSETQ. The CDR3 has 14 amino acids. The DNA of the CDR3 is TGCGCCAGCAGCCAGACAGGGCCGGCCTATGGCTACACCTTC. Translation: CASSQTGPAYGYTF.

The gene calls are TRBV21-1 and TRBJ2-7; the D call TRBD1 from the table was never checked on the DNA. TRBV21-1 is termed a pseudogene. CDR3 length: 14 amino acids. CDR3 sequence reads: CASSNRGQEYEQYF. The CDR3 nucleotides are TGTGCCAGCAGCAACAGGGGACAGGAGTACGAGCAGTACTTC.

In DNA, the CDR3 is TGTGCCAGCAGTTTCGGTTGGGGAAACACCATATATTTT. Translated: CASSFGWGNTIYF. This chain uses TRBV27 with TRBJ1-3, with D unresolved. The germline CDR1 and CDR2 sequences are MNHEY and SMNVEV (reference sequence). Between the trimmed V and J ends, which lost 3 bases and 4 bases, there was a span of 7 bases. There are 13 residues in the CDR3.

The gene calls are TRBV20-1 and TRBJ2-5; 14 nucleotides line up with TRBD2. Germline V gene sequence: CDR1 DFQATT, CDR2 SNEGSKA (reference sequence). The length of the CDR3 is 16 residues. Trimming cost V 3 bases and J 1 base; bases outside gene matches: 4. In DNA, the CDR3 is TGCAGTGCTAGTCCGGGACTAGCGGGGGTCCAAGAGACCCAGTACTTC. It codes for CSASPGLAGVQETQYF.

This chain joins TRBV7-9 and TRBJ1-5; the D gene is possibly TRBD1 (6 bases). CDR1 is SEHNR and CDR2 is FQNEAQ in the germline V gene (reference sequence). Trimming cost V 4 bases and J 3 bases, with 10 bases left between them. The CDR3 length is 14 residues. CDR3 loop: CASSSQGNNQPQHF. Written as DNA, the CDR3 is TGTGCCAGCAGCTCACAGGGTAACAATCAGCCCCAGCATTTT.

The chain joins TRBV5-1 to TRBJ2-7; D is perhaps TRBD2 (6 bases). V lost 0 bases and J lost 1, with 11 bases in between. The germline gives CDR1 SGHRS, CDR2 YFSETQ. This CDR3 has 15 amino acids. DNA for the CDR3: TGCGCCAGCAGCTTGGCCTTTGGGGGGTCCTACGAGCAGTACTTC. Protein sequence: CASSLAFGGSYEQYF.

The J gene is TRBJ2-6, the V gene TRBV6-5; D is undetermined. The length of the CDR3 is 15 residues. The V gene's germline CDR1 is MNHEY and CDR2 SVGAGI. The V end was cut by 4 bases, the J end by 0 bases, with 7 bases between. The chain's CDR3 is CASSSTASGANVLTF. The CDR3 nucleotides read TGTGCCAGCAGTTCCACAGCCTCTGGGGCCAACGTCCTGACTTTC.

This clone has more than one count but fewer than ten. The gene calls are TRBV5-1 and TRBJ2-3; the D gene is possibly TRBD1 (6 bases). V lost 0 bases and J lost 2, with 7 bases in between. The CDR3 contains 14 residues. CDR1 and CDR2 from the germline V gene are SGHRS and YFSETQ. CDR3 amino acids: CASSLGGLTDTQYF. For the CDR3, the DNA is TGCGCCAGCAGCTTGGGGGGGCTCACAGATACGCAGTATTTT.

The rearrangement uses TRBV28 and TRBJ1-3; D is undetermined. The V gene's germline CDR1 is MDHEN and CDR2 SYDVKM. The CDR3 consists of 13 residues. V was cut by 3 bases and J by 4 bases, with 7 bases left in between. The CDR3 loop reads CASSLGRGNTIYF. The CDR3 nucleotides read TGTGCCAGCAGTTTGGGCAGGGGAAACACCATATATTTT.

CDR3 sequence reads: CASSDTVPNEKLFF. The CDR3, as DNA: TGTGCCAGCAGTGACACAGTCCCGAATGAAAAACTGTTTTTT. The chain joins TRBV2 to TRBJ1-4; D is unresolved. The germline V and J ends were trimmed by 3 bases and 5 bases, with 10 bases remaining between them. The V gene's germline CDR1 is SNHLY and CDR2 FYNNEI. CDR3 length equals 14 residues.

This chain joins TRBV5-8 and TRBJ1-2; 7 bases match TRBD1. The length of the CDR3 is 13 residues. The V segment lost 4 bases and the J segment 5 bases; nucleotides outside the gene matches: 5. Per the germline V gene, CDR1 is SGHTS and CDR2 is YDEGEE. The CDR3: CASSPGQTYGYTF. DNA for the CDR3: TGTGCCAGCAGCCCGGGACAGACTTATGGCTACACCTTC.

The CDR3 nucleotides are TGTGCCAGCAGGGCCCGCCAGTCGGGCTACACCTTC. Amino acid sequence: CASRARQSGYTF. V is TRBV5-4 and J is TRBJ1-2; D remains ambiguous. The length of the CDR3 is 12 residues. Between the trimmed V and J ends, which lost 5 bases and 8 bases, there was a span of 13 bases. Germline lookup yields CDR1 SGHNT and CDR2 YYREEE (reference sequence).

The chain carries TRBV18 and TRBJ1-2, with 7 bases identical to TRBD1. V lost 3 bases, J lost 4 bases, and 11 bases stayed unmatched. This CDR3 comprises 16 residues. Germline values: CDR1 KGHSH, CDR2 LQKENI. The CDR3 coding sequence is TGTGCCAGCTCACCGGACCTGGGACAGCCGAGCTATGGCTACACCTTC. As protein: CASSPDLGQPSYGYTF.

This rearrangement joins TRBV2 to TRBJ1-5; D is perhaps TRBD1 (5 bases). V was cut by 6 bases and J by 2 bases, with 8 bases left in between. The CDR3 length is 13 residues. CDR1 is SNHLY, CDR2 FYNNEI, per germline. The CDR3 DNA sequence: TGTGCCAGCAGCGGACAACGCAATCAGCCCCAGCATTTT. Translation: CASSGQRNQPQHF. The complete variable domain, with remaining parts taken from reference TRBV2 and TRBJ1-5, reads EPEVTQTPSHQVTQMGQEVILRCVPISNHLYFYWYRQILGQKVEFLVSFYNNEISEKSEIFDDQFSVERPDGSNFTLKIRSTKLEDSAMYFCASSGQRNQPQHFGDGTRLSIL.

This chain's CDR3 is CASSLAFSGTAYEQYF. The DNA for the CDR3 is TGCGCCAGCAGCTTGGCTTTTAGCGGGACAGCCTACGAGCAGTACTTC. This chain joins TRBV5-1 and TRBJ2-7; D possibly corresponds to TRBD2 (8 bases). CDR1 and CDR2 (germline): SGHRS, YFSETQ. The CDR3 runs to 16 residues. Trimming pared 0 bases from V and 2 bases from J, leaving 15 bases between.

The chain has TRBV6-5 and TRBJ1-2; D might be TRBD1 (6 bases). The germline V and J ends were trimmed by 5 bases and 1 base, with 14 bases remaining between them. The CDR3 has 15 amino acids. The germline gives CDR1 MNHEY, CDR2 SVGAGI. The CDR3, as DNA: TGTGCCAGCAGTACCCGACCGGGACATAACTATGGCTACACCTTC. Translated: CASSTRPGHNYGYTF.

CDR3 sequence: CASSLRVGPLQPQHF. The CDR3 DNA sequence: TGTGCCAGCAGTTTACGGGTTGGCCCGTTACAGCCCCAGCATTTT. V is TRBV27 and J is TRBJ1-5; D gene ambiguous. This CDR3 spans 15 amino acids. V lost 2 bases to trimming and J lost 7 bases, with 15 bases between them. CDR1 MNHEY and CDR2 SMNVEV come from the germline V gene (reference sequence).

This clone has just a few counts. The CDR3 protein is CASSLWGKTNEKLFF. CDR3 in DNA: TGTGCCAGCAGTTTATGGGGCAAAACTAATGAAAAACTGTTTTTT. V is TRBV28 and J is TRBJ1-4; D is ambiguous. CDR1 is MDHEN and CDR2 is SYDVKM in the germline V gene. This CDR3 has 15 residues. Trimming stripped 0 bases from V and 1 base from J, with 6 bases between.

The chain has TRBV5-1 and TRBJ2-1, with TRBD2 identical over 16 bases. Per the germline V gene, CDR1 is SGHRS and CDR2 is YFSETQ. Trimming took 4 bases from V and 5 from J; bases not matched to a gene: 3. The CDR3 spans 16 residues. The DNA of the CDR3 is TGCGCCAGCAGCCCGGGACTAGCGGGGGGGAACAATGAGCAGTTCTTC. It encodes CASSPGLAGGNNEQFF.

Here the CDR3 reads CASSRGRSNQPQHF. DNA of the CDR3: TGTGCCAGCAGTAGGGGTAGGAGCAATCAGCCCCAGCATTTT. V gene TRBV2 combines with J gene TRBJ1-5, with TRBD1 as a possible D gene (5 bases). CDR3 length: 14 residues. CDR1 is SNHLY and CDR2 is FYNNEI in the germline V gene. Trimming left V 5 bases short and J 1 base short, with 9 bases between.

The genes are TRBV19 and TRBJ1-6; D perhaps matches TRBD1 (5 bases). Trimming cost V 0 bases and J 13 bases, with 13 bases left between them. CDR1 and CDR2 from the germline V gene are LNHDA and SQIVND (reference sequence). This CDR3 has 14 amino acids. For the CDR3, the DNA is TGTGCCAGTAGTATAGATCAGGGCTCCAAGCCCCTCCACTTT. Translated, it gives CASSIDQGSKPLHF.

The V gene is TRBV28, the J gene TRBJ1-5; tentatively, D is TRBD1 (6 bases). The V gene lost 0 bases and the J gene lost 1 base, with 13 bases spanning the gap. In germline, CDR1 is MDHEN, CDR2 SYDVKM. This CDR3 has 17 amino acids. As DNA, the CDR3 is TGTGCCAGCAGTTTATGGGGGGCTGAAAGAAGCAATCAGCCCCAGCATTTT. As protein: CASSLWGAERSNQPQHF.

V is TRBV27 and J is TRBJ2-3; 9 bases fit TRBD2. The CDR3 consists of 16 residues. Trimming removed 6 bases from V and 0 bases from J; junction bases left unmatched: 7. The germline CDR1 and CDR2 sequences are MNHEY and SMNVEV (reference sequence). As DNA, the CDR3 is TGTGCCAGCAGCCCCCTAGCGGGGTTTAGCACAGATACGCAGTATTTT. Residues: CASSPLAGFSTDTQYF.

The J gene is TRBJ2-7, the V gene TRBV6-1, with 7 bases identical to TRBD2. Per germline, CDR1 MNHNS and CDR2 SASEGT. Unmatched junction bases numbered 11, after V lost 3 bases and J lost 0 bases. CDR3 length: 17 amino acids. Written as DNA, the CDR3 is TGTGCCAGCAGTGAGCAACAAGGACTAGTTCTCTCCTACGAGCAGTACTTC. Protein: CASSEQQGLVLSYEQYF.

The rearrangement joins TRBV6-5 to TRBJ2-7, with TRBD1 matching over 7 bases. Germline CDR1 and CDR2: MNHEY and SVGAGI. V was clipped by 0 bases and J by 2 bases; unmatched bases: 7. The CDR3 sequence is 16 residues long. In nucleotides, the CDR3 is TGTGCCAGCAGTTACTCGTTGACAGGGTGGGCCTACGAGCAGTACTTC. The encoded protein is CASSYSLTGWAYEQYF.

The chain recombines TRBV19 with TRBJ1-6; tentative D call: TRBD1 (5 bases). Germline values: CDR1 LNHDA, CDR2 SQIVND (reference sequence). The V end was cut by 6 bases, the J end by 4 bases, with 13 bases between. CDR3 length: 15 amino acids. The CDR3 DNA reads TGTGCCAGTAGGGACGACAGAATTTATAATTCACCCCTCCACTTT. Protein: CASRDDRIYNSPLHF.